This entry concerns a single TCR beta chain. Its specificity is unknown. Documented time point: peripheral blood 6 weeks after treatment start. These data belong to a study of PD-L1 blockade in urothelial cancer. Study-level background: Twenty-five of the 29 patients were men with bladder-origin urothelial cancer. It was at 3 weeks (second dose) and 6 weeks after treatment start that blood was analyzed.

Here immunoSEQ multiplex PCR was the method, and the copy in TCRdb shows in-frame clones only, minus some. The sample yields roughly 45,000 clones, about 80% seen once. Germline CDR1 and CDR2: ENHRY and SYGVKD. The CDR3 extends over 15 amino acids. General study results and limits: Larger 3-week expansion of tumor-associated blood clones was seen in durable-benefit patients.

The sequence was collected from a man aged 55 to 70 with urothelial cancer. This specimen consisted of PBMCs, obtained around atezolizumab (anti-PD-L1) treatment. This sequence joins TRBV10-3 and TRBJ2-5, with TRBD2 matching over 9 bases. The end of the DNA aligns better with TRBJ2-7, so the J call may be wrong. For the CDR3, the DNA is TGTGCCATCAGTGAGGTAGCGGGGGTTTCCTACGAGCAGTACTTC. It yields the protein CAISEVAGVSYEQYF.